This T cell receptor beta chain derives from a study of control samples from healthy donors and cancer patients. Trimming took 4 bases from V and 5 from J, leaving 20 bases between them. The CDR3 covers 16 residues. Germline loops: CDR1 KGHSH, CDR2 LQKENI. The repertoire was sequenced with immunoSEQ multiplex PCR; TCRdb's copy has only in-frame clones and lacks some. The table includes some 70,000 clones, approximately 84% detected once. This TCR was sampled from a woman between 45 and 65 years old with lung cancer. Material: PBMCs. The chain joins TRBV18 to TRBJ1-1, with a possible D match to TRBD1 (5 bases). Written as DNA, the CDR3 is TGTGCCAGCTCACGTCCCGGGACTTTTCCCCTAACTGAAGCTTTCTTT. This encodes CASSRPGTFPLTEAFF.